A single sample gave rise to the 19 T cell receptor beta chains below, sequenced in a study of identical twins. TCRdb reanalysed the 5' RACE reads using MiXCR and keeps one entry per CDR3 protein. The repertoire has some 190,000 distinct CDR3 sequences, more than 15% of them found once; the top ten carry 40%. Another study also made use of these data, one on T cells expressing NK-cell markers.

Sample: CD8+ T cells sorted from blood. Source of these receptors: a woman between 18 and 29 years old in good health.

This clonotype came up many times. The V and J genes are TRBV12-3 or TRBV12-4 and TRBJ2-7, with D possibly matching TRBD1 (6 bases). There are 13 residues in the CDR3. V gave up 6 bases and J gave up 2 bases, with 11 bases separating them. CDR3 sequence (DNA): TGTGCCAGCAGCGAACAGGGCGCCTACGAGCAGTACTTC. Translating it yields CASSEQGAYEQYF.

The rearrangement joins TRBV12-3 or TRBV12-4 to TRBJ2-4; 7 nucleotides align to TRBD2. CDR3 length: 16 residues. V gave up 5 bases and J gave up 0 bases; unmatched junction bases: 7. CDR3: CASSPIAGLAKNIQYF. The CDR3 nucleotides are TGTGCCAGCAGTCCGATAGCGGGCCTAGCCAAAAACATTCAGTACTTC.

DNA of the CDR3: TGTGCCAGCAGCCTGGGGACAGGGGGCTCGGTATCCTACGAGCAGTACTTC. As protein: CASSLGTGGSVSYEQYF. This chain joins TRBV12-3 or TRBV12-4 and TRBJ2-7; 12 bases match TRBD1. Trimming took 6 bases from V and 1 from J; bases not matched to a gene: 10. The CDR3 runs to 17 residues.

The rearrangement uses TRBV10-3 and TRBJ2-3; 11 nucleotides agree with TRBD2. The CDR3 covers 17 residues. Losses at the gene ends were 10 bases for V and 1 base for J; bases not matched to a gene: 13. CDR1 is ENHRY and CDR2 is SYGVKD in the germline V gene. The CDR3 is CATPTVAGGPGTDTQYF. The CDR3 nucleotides read TGTGCCACCCCCACGGTAGCGGGAGGGCCAGGCACAGATACGCAGTATTTT.

A few counts support this clonotype. The genes are TRBV5-1 and TRBJ2-5, with 12 positions matching TRBD2. Germline CDR1 is SGHRS and CDR2 is YFSETQ. V gave up 1 base and J gave up 7 bases; unmatched junction bases: 8. This CDR3 spans 16 amino acids. The CDR3, as DNA: TGCGCCAGCAGCTTGCGACTAGCGGGGGACCAGGGGACCCAGTACTTC. This gives the protein CASSLRLAGDQGTQYF.

The chain joins TRBV7-9 to TRBJ2-1; 9 bases fit TRBD1. V dropped 10 bases and J dropped 12; count of bases not matched to a gene: 13. Germline values: CDR1 SEHNR, CDR2 FQNEAQ (reference sequence). The CDR3 runs 13 residues. As DNA, the CDR3 is TGTGCCATTTCGACAGGGGGGCAAGGAACGCAGTTCTTC. As protein: CAISTGGQGTQFF.

This clonotype is medium-sized within its sample. This chain links TRBV6-2 or TRBV6-3 with TRBJ2-2, with D hard to call. Between the trimmed V and J ends, which lost 2 bases and 8 bases, there was a span of 15 bases. The CDR3 extends over 15 amino acids. CDR1 and CDR2 from the germline V gene are MNHEY and SVGEGT. The CDR3 nucleotides are TGTGCCAGCAGTTACCGGCGAGCCTCGGCGGGGGAGCTGTTTTTT. Its translation: CASSYRRASAGELFF.

In this sample, this clonotype turned up a few times. V usage is TRBV5-1 and J usage is TRBJ2-5; 13 nucleotides line up with TRBD2. Germline V gene sequence: CDR1 SGHRS, CDR2 YFSETQ. The CDR3 consists of 15 residues. The junction had 1 base not matched to a gene; V was cut back by 4 bases and J by 1 base. The CDR3: CASSTSGGAQETQYF. CDR3 bases: TGCGCCAGCAGCACTAGCGGGGGGGCCCAAGAGACCCAGTACTTC. Filled out from reference TRBV5-1 and TRBJ2-5, the complete variable domain reads KAGVTQTPRYLIKTRGQQVTLSCSPISGHRSVSWYQQTPGQGLQFLFEYFSETQRNKGNFPGRFSGRQFSNSRSEMNVSTLELGDSALYLCASSTSGGAQETQYFGPGTRLLVL.

This clonotype came up a few times. The chain joins TRBV9 to TRBJ2-3; the match to TRBD2 covers 9 bases. Germline CDR1 reads SGDLS; CDR2 reads YYNGEE. CDR3 length: 15 residues. V was pared by 0 bases and J by 5 bases, with 4 bases of the junction left unmatched. The CDR3 is CASSVDVAGVDTQYF. CDR3 bases: TGTGCCAGCAGCGTAGACGTAGCGGGAGTAGATACGCAGTATTTT.

The V gene is TRBV12-3 or TRBV12-4, the J gene TRBJ1-2; tentatively, D is TRBD1 (5 bases). This CDR3 has 14 amino acids. V shed 7 bases and J shed 4 bases, with 16 bases lying between them. The CDR3 DNA sequence: TGTGCCAGCACCCTAAGGAGGCAGGGCTATGGCTACACCTTC. It specifies CASTLRRQGYGYTF.

This chain joins TRBV15 and TRBJ2-7, with 7 bases that match TRBD2. The V gene end was trimmed by 5 bases and the J gene end by 3 bases; junction bases not matched to a gene: 4. CDR1 and CDR2 from the germline V gene are LNHNV and YYDKDF (reference sequence). The CDR3 length is 13 residues. In nucleotides, the CDR3 is TGTGCCACCAGCGGTGGACTAGACTACGAGCAGTACTTC. Translated: CATSGGLDYEQYF.

This clonotype was found a few times. V and J are TRBV2 and TRBJ2-7; 11 bases are shared with TRBD2. Germline loops: CDR1 SNHLY, CDR2 FYNNEI. The CDR3 sequence is 17 residues long. With V trimmed by 5 bases and J by 6 bases, 15 bases remained unmatched. Here the CDR3 DNA reads TGTGCCAGCAGTCCGGACAGCGGACTAGCGGGTTGGAGCGAGCAGTACTTC. Protein product: CASSPDSGLAGWSEQYF.

V usage is TRBV6-5 and J usage is TRBJ2-3; TRBD2 matches 9 bases. Per germline, CDR1 MNHEY and CDR2 SVGAGI. This CDR3 is built from 18 residues. The J segment lost 2 bases and the V segment lost 0 bases, leaving 9 bases of the junction unmatched. CDR3 nucleotide sequence: TGTGCCAGCAGTTACTCTCCTTATGCGGGGGGGCCCACAGATACGCAGTATTTT. Protein: CASSYSPYAGGPTDTQYF.

This clonotype was observed a handful of times. This chain joins TRBV19 and TRBJ1-1; 7 bases line up with TRBD1. In germline, CDR1 is LNHDA, CDR2 SQIVND (reference sequence). This CDR3 spans 12 amino acids. J gave up 6 bases and V 8 bases, and 6 bases lay outside the gene matches. The CDR3 here is CASHRGLSEAFF. The CDR3 DNA reads as TGTGCCAGTCACAGGGGTTTATCTGAAGCTTTCTTT.

This clonotype has more than one count but fewer than ten. V usage is TRBV13 and J usage is TRBJ2-7; D possibly uses TRBD1 or TRBD2 (5 bases each). Germline V gene data show CDR1 as PRHDT and CDR2 as FYEKMQ (reference sequence). Trimming removed 5 bases at V and 2 bases at J, with 10 bases between. This CDR3 has 13 amino acids. The CDR3 DNA follows: TGTGCCAGCAGCATGGGACGGGCCTACGAGCAGTACTTC. Translated, it gives CASSMGRAYEQYF.

There are many counts of this clonotype. This chain joins TRBV15 and TRBJ2-1, with TRBD2 as a possible D gene (5 bases). The V and J ends lost 5 bases and 5 bases respectively, with 13 bases between them. CDR3 length: 14 amino acids. Per the germline V gene, CDR1 is LNHNV and CDR2 is YYDKDF (reference sequence). The CDR3 here is CATSLLEVNNEQFF. Written as DNA, the CDR3 is TGTGCCACCAGCCTACTAGAGGTGAACAATGAGCAGTTCTTC.

This clonotype was observed a few times. This chain links TRBV3-1 with TRBJ2-7; D unclear. Trimming stripped 1 base from V and 6 bases from J, with 7 bases between. The CDR3 consists of 12 residues. CDR1 and CDR2 (germline): LGHDT, YNNKEL (reference sequence). CDR3: CASSQVGSEQYF. The CDR3 nucleotides are TGTGCCAGCAGCCAAGTAGGAAGCGAGCAGTACTTC.

The V and J genes are TRBV9 and TRBJ2-3, with D perhaps matching TRBD2 (6 bases). This CDR3 has 17 amino acids. With 0 bases removed from V and 4 bases from J, the gap between germline ends came to 18 bases. The V gene's germline CDR1 is SGDLS and CDR2 YYNGEE. CDR3 nucleotides: TGTGCCAGCAGCGTAGACCCCCCGGGAGACTCCCCAGATACGCAGTATTTT. Translated, it gives CASSVDPPGDSPDTQYF.

The rearrangement links TRBV29-1 to TRBJ2-5; 13 bases map to TRBD2. CDR3 length: 17 residues. Germline V gene sequence: CDR1 SQVTM, CDR2 ANQGSEA. With V trimmed by 3 bases and J by 4 bases, 11 bases remained unmatched. This CDR3 is CSVDKGTSGMVGETQYF. The DNA of the CDR3 is TGCAGCGTTGATAAAGGGACTAGCGGGATGGTTGGAGAGACCCAGTACTTC.